Below, one T cell receptor beta chain is given with its context. What it binds is not known. The data belong to a study of T cell repertoires in cytomegalovirus infection. TCRdb called the reads again in MiXCR, with one record for every CDR3 protein. The table has about 830,000 distinct CDR3 sequences, less than 35% seen once. The CDR3 extends over 13 amino acids. The germline CDR1 and CDR2 sequences are SEHNR and FQNEAQ (reference sequence). Trimming removed 3 bases at V and 8 bases at J, with 11 bases between. The chain links TRBV7-9 to TRBJ1-3, with a tentative D call TRBD1 (6 bases). This receptor was obtained from a human donor in good health (CMV status not recorded). Some clones in this sample may be carry-over from other donors' samples. This material consisted of cultured CD8+ T cells from PBMCs, taken from culture after CMV antigen stimulation. CDR3 coding DNA: TGTGCCAGCAGCTTGGACAGCCCTGACACCATATATTTT. Its translation: CASSLDSPDTIYF.